These 3 T cell receptor beta chains were all obtained from the same sample, sequenced in a study of control samples from healthy donors and cancer patients. Method: immunoSEQ multiplex PCR; TCRdb's copy keeps in-frame clones and lacks some. This table has roughly 370,000 clones, about nine tenths appearing once. Sequencing used PBMCs. The receptors derive from a man aged 40-55 years with head and neck cancer.

This clone showed up just once. The chain is built from TRBV4-1 and TRBJ1-1; perhaps TRBD1 as D (5 bases). Per the germline V gene, CDR1 is MGHRA and CDR2 is YSYEKL. This CDR3 comprises 14 residues. V lost 1 base to trimming and J lost 5 bases, with 11 bases between them. The chain's CDR3 is CASSQGQRITEAFF. The CDR3 DNA sequence: TGCGCCAGCAGCCAAGGACAGAGGATTACTGAAGCTTTCTTT.

The chain combines TRBV19 with TRBJ1-3; D unclear. The V gene's germline CDR1 is LNHDA and CDR2 SQIVND (reference sequence). Trimming removed 5 bases from V and 3 bases from J, with 8 bases in between. CDR3 length equals 13 residues. The CDR3: CASSLGYGNTIYF. DNA of the CDR3: TGTGCCAGTAGTCTGGGGTATGGAAACACCATATATTTT.

This chain uses TRBV28 with TRBJ2-3; a possible D gene is TRBD1 (6 bases). Germline CDR1 reads MDHEN; CDR2 reads SYDVKM. The V and J ends lost 7 bases and 0 bases respectively, with 20 bases between them. The CDR3 is 17 residues long. CDR3 in amino acids: CASTPTIGTRSTDTQYF. The CDR3 DNA reads as TGTGCCAGCACCCCGACTATAGGGACACGTAGCACAGATACGCAGTATTTT. The variable domain in full, completed from reference TRBV28 and TRBJ2-3, reads DVKVTQSSRYLVKRTGEKVFLECVQDMDHENMFWYRQDPGLGLRLIYFSYDVKMKEKGDIPEGYSVSREKKERFSLILESASTNQTSMYLCASTPTIGTRSTDTQYFGPGTRLTVL.